This T cell receptor beta chain was documented in a study of blood T cell repertoires in COVID-19. Background on the study: Acute and convalescent COVID-19 specimens originated in the United States, Italy and Spain.

Only in-frame clones appear in the TCRdb table, and some are missing; sequencing was by immunoSEQ multiplex PCR. The sample lists approximately 75,000 clones, around 80% occurring once. The origin of this receptor is a woman older than 75 with acute or convalescent COVID-19. Input material: peripheral blood.

Written as DNA, the CDR3 is TGTGCCAGCAGCCAAGACCTCGCGGGCTCCTACGAGCAGTACTTC. It codes for CASSQDLAGSYEQYF. This chain joins TRBV4-2 and TRBJ2-7, with TRBD2 as a possible D gene (5 bases). CDR1 and CDR2 from the germline V gene are LGHNA and YNFKEQ. V dropped 0 bases and J dropped 0 bases, with 9 bases sitting between them. This CDR3 spans 15 amino acids.